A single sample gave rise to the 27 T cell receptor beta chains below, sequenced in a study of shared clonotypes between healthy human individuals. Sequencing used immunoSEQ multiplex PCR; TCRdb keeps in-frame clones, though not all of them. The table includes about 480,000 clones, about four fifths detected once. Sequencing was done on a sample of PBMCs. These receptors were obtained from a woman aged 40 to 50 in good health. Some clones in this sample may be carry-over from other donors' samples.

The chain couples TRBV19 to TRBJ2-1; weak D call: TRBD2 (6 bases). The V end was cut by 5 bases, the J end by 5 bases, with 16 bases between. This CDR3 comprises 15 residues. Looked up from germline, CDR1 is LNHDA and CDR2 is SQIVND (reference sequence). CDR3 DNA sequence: TGTGCCAGTAGTTCATTAGCGGAAGACCACAATGAGCAGTTCTTC. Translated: CASSSLAEDHNEQFF.

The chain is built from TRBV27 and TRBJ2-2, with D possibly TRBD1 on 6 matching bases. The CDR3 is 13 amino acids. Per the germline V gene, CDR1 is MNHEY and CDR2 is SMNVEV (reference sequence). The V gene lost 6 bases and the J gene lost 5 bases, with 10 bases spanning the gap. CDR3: CASSLQGTGELFF. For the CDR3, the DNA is TGTGCCAGCAGCTTACAGGGAACCGGGGAGCTGTTTTTT.

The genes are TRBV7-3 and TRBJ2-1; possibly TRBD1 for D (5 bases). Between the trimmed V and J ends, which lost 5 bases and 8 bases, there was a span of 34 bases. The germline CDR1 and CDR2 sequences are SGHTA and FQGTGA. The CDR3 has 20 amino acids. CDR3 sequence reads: CASSPDSPWPVLAVLDEQFF. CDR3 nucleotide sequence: TGTGCCAGCAGCCCAGACAGCCCCTGGCCTGTTTTAGCAGTCCTTGATGAGCAGTTCTTC.

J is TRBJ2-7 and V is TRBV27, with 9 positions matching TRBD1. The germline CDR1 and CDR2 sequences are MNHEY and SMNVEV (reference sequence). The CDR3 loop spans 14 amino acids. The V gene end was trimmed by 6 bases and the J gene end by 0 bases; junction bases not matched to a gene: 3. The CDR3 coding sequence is TGTGCCAGCAGCCAGGGACAGGGCTCCTACGAGCAGTACTTC. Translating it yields CASSQGQGSYEQYF.

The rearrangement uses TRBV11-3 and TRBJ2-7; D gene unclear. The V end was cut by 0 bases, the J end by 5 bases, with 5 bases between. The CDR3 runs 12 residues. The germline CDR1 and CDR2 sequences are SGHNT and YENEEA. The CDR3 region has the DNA TGTGCCAGCAGCTTAGACCAGCACGAGCAGTACTTC. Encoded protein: CASSLDQHEQYF.

This CDR3 is CAISDRTNTEAFF. CDR3 coding DNA: TGTGCCATCAGTGACCGGACGAACACTGAAGCTTTCTTT. The J gene is TRBJ1-1, the V gene TRBV10-3; D ambiguous. The CDR3 loop spans 13 amino acids. V lost 3 bases, J lost 1 base, and 6 bases lay in between. Germline CDR1 ENHRY, CDR2 SYGVKD.

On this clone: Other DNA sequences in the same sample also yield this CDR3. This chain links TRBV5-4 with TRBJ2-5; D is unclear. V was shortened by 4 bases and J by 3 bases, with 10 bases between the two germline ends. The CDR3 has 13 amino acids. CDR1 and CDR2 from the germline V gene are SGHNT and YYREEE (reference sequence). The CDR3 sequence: CASSPGGEETQYF. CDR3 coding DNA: TGTGCCAGCAGCCCGGGTGGGGAAGAGACCCAGTACTTC.

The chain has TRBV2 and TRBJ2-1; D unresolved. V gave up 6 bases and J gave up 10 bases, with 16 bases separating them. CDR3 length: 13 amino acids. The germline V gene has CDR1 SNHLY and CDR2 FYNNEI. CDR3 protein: CASRLSGLREQFF. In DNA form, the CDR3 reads TGTGCCAGCAGACTAAGTGGGCTGCGGGAGCAGTTCTTC.

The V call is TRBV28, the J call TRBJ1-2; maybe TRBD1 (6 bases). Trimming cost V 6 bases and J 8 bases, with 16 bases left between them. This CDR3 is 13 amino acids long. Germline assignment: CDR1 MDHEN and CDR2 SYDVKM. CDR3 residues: CASRIQGPSGYTF. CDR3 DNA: TGTGCCAGCAGAATCCAGGGGCCTTCGGGCTACACCTTC.

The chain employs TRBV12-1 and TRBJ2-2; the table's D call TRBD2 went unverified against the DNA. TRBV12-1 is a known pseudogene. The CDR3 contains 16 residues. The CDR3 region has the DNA TGTGCCAGCAGCCTCCCGGGGAGTTCGGGCACCGGGGAGCTGTTTTTT. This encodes CASSLPGSSGTGELFF.

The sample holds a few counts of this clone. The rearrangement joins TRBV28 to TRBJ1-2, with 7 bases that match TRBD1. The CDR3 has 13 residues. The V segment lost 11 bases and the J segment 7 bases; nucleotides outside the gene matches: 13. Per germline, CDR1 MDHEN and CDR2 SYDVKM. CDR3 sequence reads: CAVQLQGRGGYTF. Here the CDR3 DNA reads TGTGCCGTCCAGTTACAGGGGAGGGGTGGCTACACCTTC.

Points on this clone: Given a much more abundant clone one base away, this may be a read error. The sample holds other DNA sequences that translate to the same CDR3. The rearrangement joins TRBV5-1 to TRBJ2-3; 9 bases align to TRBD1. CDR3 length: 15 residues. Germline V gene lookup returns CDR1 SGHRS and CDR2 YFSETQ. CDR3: CASSGQGQGTDTQYF. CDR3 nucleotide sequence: TGCGCCAGCAGCGGACAGGGGCAGGGCACAGATACACAGTATTTT.

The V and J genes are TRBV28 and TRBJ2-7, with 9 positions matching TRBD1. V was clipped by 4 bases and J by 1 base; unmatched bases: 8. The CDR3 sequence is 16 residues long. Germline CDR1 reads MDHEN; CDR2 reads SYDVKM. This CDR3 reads CASSSAGTGISYEQYF. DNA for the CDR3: TGTGCCAGCAGTTCCGCCGGGACAGGGATTTCCTACGAGCAGTACTTC.

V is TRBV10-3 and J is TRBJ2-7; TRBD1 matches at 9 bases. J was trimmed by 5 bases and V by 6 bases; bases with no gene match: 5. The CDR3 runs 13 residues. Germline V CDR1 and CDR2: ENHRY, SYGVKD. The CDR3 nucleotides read TGTGCCATCAGCGGGGGACAGGGCGACGAGCAGTACTTC. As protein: CAISGGQGDEQYF.

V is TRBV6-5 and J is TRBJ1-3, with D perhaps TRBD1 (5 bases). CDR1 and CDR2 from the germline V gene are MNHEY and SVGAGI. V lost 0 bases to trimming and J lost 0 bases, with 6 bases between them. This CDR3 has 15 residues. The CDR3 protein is CASSYSGGSGNTIYF. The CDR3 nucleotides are TGTGCCAGCAGTTACTCCGGGGGCTCTGGAAACACCATATATTTT.

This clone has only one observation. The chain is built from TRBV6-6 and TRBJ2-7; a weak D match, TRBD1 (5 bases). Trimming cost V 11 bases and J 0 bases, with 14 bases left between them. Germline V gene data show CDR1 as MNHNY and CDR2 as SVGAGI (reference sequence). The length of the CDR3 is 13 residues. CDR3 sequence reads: CACQQGFSYEQYF. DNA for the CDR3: TGTGCCTGTCAGCAGGGATTCTCCTACGAGCAGTACTTC.

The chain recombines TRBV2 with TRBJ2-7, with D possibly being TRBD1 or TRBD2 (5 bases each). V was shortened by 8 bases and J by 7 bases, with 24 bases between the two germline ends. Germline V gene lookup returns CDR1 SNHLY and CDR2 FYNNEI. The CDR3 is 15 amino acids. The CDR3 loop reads CASRSDGGESREQYF. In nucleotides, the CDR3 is TGTGCCAGCCGAAGTGATGGGGGAGAGTCGAGGGAGCAGTACTTC.

The CDR3 reads CASSLPQRDRTDTQYF. Written as DNA, the CDR3 is TGTGCCAGTAGCCTCCCCCAGCGGGACCGCACAGATACGCAGTATTTT. The J gene is TRBJ2-3, the V gene TRBV19, with 7 bases fitting TRBD2. The J segment lost 1 base and the V segment lost 6 bases, leaving 10 bases of the junction unmatched. Germline CDR1 and CDR2: LNHDA and SQIVND (reference sequence). The CDR3 sequence is 16 residues long.

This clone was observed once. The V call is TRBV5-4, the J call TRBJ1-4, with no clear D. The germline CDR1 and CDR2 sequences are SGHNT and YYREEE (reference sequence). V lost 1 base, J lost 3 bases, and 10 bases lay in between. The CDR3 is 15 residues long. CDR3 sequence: CASSLSAAANEKLFF. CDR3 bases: TGTGCCAGCAGCTTGTCGGCTGCGGCTAATGAAAAACTGTTTTTT.

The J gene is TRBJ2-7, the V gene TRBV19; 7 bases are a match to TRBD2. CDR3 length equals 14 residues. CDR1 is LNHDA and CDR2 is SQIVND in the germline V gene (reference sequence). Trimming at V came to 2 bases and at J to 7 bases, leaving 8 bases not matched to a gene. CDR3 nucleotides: TGTGCCAGTAGTATACAGGGAGGGCGGCGTGAGCAGTACTTC. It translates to CASSIQGGRREQYF.

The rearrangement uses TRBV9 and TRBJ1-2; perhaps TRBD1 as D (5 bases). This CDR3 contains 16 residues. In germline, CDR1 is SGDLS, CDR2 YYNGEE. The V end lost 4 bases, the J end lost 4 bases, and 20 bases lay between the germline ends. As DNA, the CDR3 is TGTGCCAGCAGCCCCGACCCCCGACAGACTTCCTATGGCTACACCTTC. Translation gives CASSPDPRQTSYGYTF.

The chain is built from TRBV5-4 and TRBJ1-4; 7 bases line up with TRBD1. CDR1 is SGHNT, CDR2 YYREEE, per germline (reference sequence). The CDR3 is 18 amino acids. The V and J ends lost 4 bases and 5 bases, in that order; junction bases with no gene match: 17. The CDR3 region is CASSPYKGIGTANEKLFF. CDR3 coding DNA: TGTGCCAGCAGCCCCTATAAGGGGATCGGGACAGCAAATGAAAAACTGTTTTTT.

CDR3 nucleotides: TGTGCCAGCTCCCCCAGGGTCAGGGGTTGGTCTGAAGCTTTCTTT. Translation gives CASSPRVRGWSEAFF. The chain recombines TRBV18 with TRBJ1-1, with D possibly TRBD1 on 6 matching bases. The CDR3 is made up of 15 amino acids. V lost 6 bases and J 6 bases, leaving 20 bases between the germline ends. CDR1 and CDR2 from the germline V gene are KGHSH and LQKENI. Together with reference TRBV18 and TRBJ1-1, the CDR3 gives the full variable domain: NAGVMQNPRHLVRRRGQEARLRCSPMKGHSHVYWYRQLPEEGLKFMVYLQKENIIDESGMPKERFSAEFPKEGPSILRIQQVVRGDSAAYFCASSPRVRGWSEAFFGQGTRLTVV.

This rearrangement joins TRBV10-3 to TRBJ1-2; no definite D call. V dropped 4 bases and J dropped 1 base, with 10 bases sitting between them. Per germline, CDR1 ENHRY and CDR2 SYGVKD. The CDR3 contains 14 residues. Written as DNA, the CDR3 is TGTGCCATCAGTGCAGCGGATATTAACTATGGCTACACCTTC. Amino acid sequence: CAISAADINYGYTF.

CDR3 DNA sequence: TGTGCCAGCAGCATCAGGACTAGCGGGACGGAGACCCAGTACTTC. Translated, it gives CASSIRTSGTETQYF. The chain couples TRBV9 to TRBJ2-5; 12 nucleotides match TRBD2. CDR1 and CDR2 from the germline V gene are SGDLS and YYNGEE. V shed 4 bases and J 5 bases; nucleotides not matched to a gene: 6. The CDR3 spans 15 residues.

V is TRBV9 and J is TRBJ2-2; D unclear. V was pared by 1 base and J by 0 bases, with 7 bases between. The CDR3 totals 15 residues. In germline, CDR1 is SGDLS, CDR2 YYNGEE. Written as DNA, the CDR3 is TGTGCCAGCAGCGTACGAACAGCGAACACCGGGGAGCTGTTTTTT. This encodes CASSVRTANTGELFF. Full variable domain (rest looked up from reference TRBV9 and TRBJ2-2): DSGVTQTPKHLITATGQRVTLRCSPRSGDLSVYWYQQSLDQGLQFLIQYYNGEERAKGNILERFSAQQFPDLHSELNLSSLELGDSALYFCASSVRTANTGELFFGEGSRLTVL.

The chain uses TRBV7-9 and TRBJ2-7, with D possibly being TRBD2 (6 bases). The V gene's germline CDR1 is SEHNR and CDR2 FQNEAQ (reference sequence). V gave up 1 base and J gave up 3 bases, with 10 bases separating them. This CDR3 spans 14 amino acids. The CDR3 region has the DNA TGTGCCAGCAGCTTAGGCGGGGTCGGCTACGAGCAGTACTTC. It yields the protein CASSLGGVGYEQYF.